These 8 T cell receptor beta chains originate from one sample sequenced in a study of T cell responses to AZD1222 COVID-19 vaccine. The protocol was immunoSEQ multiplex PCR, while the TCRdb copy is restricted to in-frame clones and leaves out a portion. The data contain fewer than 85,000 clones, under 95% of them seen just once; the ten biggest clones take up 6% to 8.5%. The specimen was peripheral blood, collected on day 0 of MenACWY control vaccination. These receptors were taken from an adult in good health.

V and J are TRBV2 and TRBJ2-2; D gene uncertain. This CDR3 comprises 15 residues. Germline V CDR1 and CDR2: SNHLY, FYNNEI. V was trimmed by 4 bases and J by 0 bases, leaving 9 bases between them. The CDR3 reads CASSGGRPNTGELFF. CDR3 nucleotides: TGTGCCAGCAGTGGTGGCAGGCCGAACACCGGGGAGCTGTTTTTT.

CDR3 loop: CASSYGQGLEETQYF. The CDR3 DNA follows: TGTGCCAGCAGTTACGGACAGGGGCTCGAAGAGACCCAGTACTTC. V and J are TRBV6-2 or TRBV6-3 and TRBJ2-5; 9 nucleotides match TRBD1. With V trimmed by 2 bases and J by 3 bases, 4 bases remained unmatched. Germline values: CDR1 MNHEY, CDR2 SVGEGT. This CDR3 contains 15 residues.

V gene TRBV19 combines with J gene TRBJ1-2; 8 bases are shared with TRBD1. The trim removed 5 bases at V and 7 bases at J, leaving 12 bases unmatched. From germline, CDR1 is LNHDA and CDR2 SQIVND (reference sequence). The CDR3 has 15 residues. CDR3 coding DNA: TGTGCCAGTAGTTCCCTGGACAGGGTCTCGGTTGGCTACACCTTC. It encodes CASSSLDRVSVGYTF.

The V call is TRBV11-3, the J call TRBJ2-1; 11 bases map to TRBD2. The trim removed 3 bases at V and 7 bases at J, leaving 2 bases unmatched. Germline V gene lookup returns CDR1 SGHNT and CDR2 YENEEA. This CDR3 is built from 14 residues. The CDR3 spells CASSFTSGSNEQFF. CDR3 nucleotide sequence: TGTGCCAGCAGCTTTACTAGCGGGAGTAATGAGCAGTTCTTC.

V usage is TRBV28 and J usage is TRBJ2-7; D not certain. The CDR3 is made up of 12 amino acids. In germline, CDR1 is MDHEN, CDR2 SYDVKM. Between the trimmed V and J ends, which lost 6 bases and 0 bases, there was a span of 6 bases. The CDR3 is CASRGSSYEQYF. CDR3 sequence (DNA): TGTGCCAGCAGGGGAAGCTCCTACGAGCAGTACTTC.

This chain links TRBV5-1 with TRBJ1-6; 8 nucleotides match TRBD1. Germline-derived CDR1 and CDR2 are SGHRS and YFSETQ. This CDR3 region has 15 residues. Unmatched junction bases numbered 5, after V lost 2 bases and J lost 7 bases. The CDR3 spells CASSFGQGTNSPLHF. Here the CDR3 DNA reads TGCGCCAGCAGCTTTGGACAGGGAACCAATTCACCCCTCCACTTT.

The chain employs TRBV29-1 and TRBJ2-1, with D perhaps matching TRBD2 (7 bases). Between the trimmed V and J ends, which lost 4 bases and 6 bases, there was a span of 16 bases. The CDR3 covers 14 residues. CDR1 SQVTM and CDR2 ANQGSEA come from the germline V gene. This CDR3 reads CSVVGGGAFNEQFF. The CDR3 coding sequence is TGCAGCGTTGTGGGAGGGGGGGCGTTCAATGAGCAGTTCTTC.

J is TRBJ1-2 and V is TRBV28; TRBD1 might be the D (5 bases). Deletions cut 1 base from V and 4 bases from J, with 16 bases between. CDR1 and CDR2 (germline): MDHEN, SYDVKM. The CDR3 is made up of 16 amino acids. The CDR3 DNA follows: TGTGCCAGCAGTTTATTCGGCAGGGAGCCGTCCTATGGCTACACCTTC. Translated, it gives CASSLFGREPSYGYTF.